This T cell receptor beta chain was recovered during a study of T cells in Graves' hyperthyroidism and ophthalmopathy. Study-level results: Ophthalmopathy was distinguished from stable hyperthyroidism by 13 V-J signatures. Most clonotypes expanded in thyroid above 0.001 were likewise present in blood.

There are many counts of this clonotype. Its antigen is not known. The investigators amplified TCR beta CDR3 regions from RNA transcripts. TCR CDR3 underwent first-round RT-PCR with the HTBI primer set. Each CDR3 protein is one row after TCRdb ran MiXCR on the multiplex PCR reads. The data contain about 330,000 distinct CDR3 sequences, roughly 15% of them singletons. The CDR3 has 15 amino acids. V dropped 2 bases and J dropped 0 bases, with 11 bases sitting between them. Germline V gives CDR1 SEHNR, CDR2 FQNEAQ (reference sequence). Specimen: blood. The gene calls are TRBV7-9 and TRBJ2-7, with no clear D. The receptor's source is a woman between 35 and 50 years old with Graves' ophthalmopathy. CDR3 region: CASSLPPPNSYEQYF. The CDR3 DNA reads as TGTGCCAGCAGCTTACCTCCACCTAACTCCTACGAGCAGTACTTC.